These 30 T cell receptor beta chains were sequenced from one sample in a study of cytomegalovirus exposure and HLA in healthy donors. The repertoire was sequenced with immunoSEQ multiplex PCR; TCRdb's copy has only in-frame clones and lacks some. The sample gives about 330,000 clones, 75% to 90% of which show up once; approximately 1.1% is in the top ten. The sequenced sample consisted of PBMCs. The receptors stem from a woman younger than 45 in good health and CMV-seropositive.

The sample holds one count of this clone. The chain carries TRBV9 and TRBJ1-2; D gene uncertain. This CDR3 comprises 15 residues. The germline V gene has CDR1 SGDLS and CDR2 YYNGEE. The V gene lost 2 bases and the J gene lost 3 bases, with 14 bases spanning the gap. The CDR3 DNA follows: TGTGCCAGCAGCGTCGGAATGCCTATCGACTATGGCTACACCTTC. This codes for CASSVGMPIDYGYTF.

V and J are TRBV4-3 and TRBJ2-5; possibly TRBD1 for D (5 bases). The CDR3 consists of 13 residues. Per the germline V gene, CDR1 is LGHNA and CDR2 is YSLEER. The ends were cut back, 2 bases at V and 5 bases at J, with 9 bases in the middle. The CDR3 nucleotides read TGCGCCAGCAGCCAACAGGGTTGGGAGACCCAGTACTTC. It is translated as CASSQQGWETQYF.

The rearrangement uses TRBV6-5 and TRBJ2-3, with D perhaps TRBD2 (5 bases). Germline lookup yields CDR1 MNHEY and CDR2 SVGAGI. V was shortened by 5 bases and J by 11 bases, with 20 bases between the two germline ends. The CDR3 is 14 residues long. CDR3 sequence reads: CASSPTPDYNEQYF. The DNA of the CDR3 is TGTGCCAGCAGTCCAACCCCCGACTACAACGAGCAGTATTTT.

The table lists this clone with a count of one. J is TRBJ2-7 and V is TRBV28, with a tentative D call TRBD1 (7 bases). Between the trimmed V and J ends, which lost 5 bases and 3 bases, there was a span of 14 bases. The CDR3 length is 14 residues. Germline V gene sequence: CDR1 MDHEN, CDR2 SYDVKM. As DNA, the CDR3 is TGTGCCAGCAGTCCAAGACAGGGAGGCTACGAGCAGTACTTC. It encodes CASSPRQGGYEQYF.

This clone was seen a single time. This chain connects TRBV18 to TRBJ2-7; 7 nucleotides match TRBD1. Germline V CDR1 and CDR2: KGHSH, LQKENI. The trim removed 6 bases at V and 4 bases at J, leaving 12 bases unmatched. The CDR3 sequence is 15 residues long. In nucleotides, the CDR3 is TGTGCCAGCTCTTCCCCCGGGACAGACCGTTACGAGCAGTACTTC. Protein: CASSSPGTDRYEQYF. The whole variable domain, remainder taken from reference TRBV18 and TRBJ2-7, is NAGVMQNPRHLVRRRGQEARLRCSPMKGHSHVYWYRQLPEEGLKFMVYLQKENIIDESGMPKERFSAEFPKEGPSILRIQQVVRGDSAAYFCASSSPGTDRYEQYFGPGTRLTVT.

The chain carries TRBV6-6 and TRBJ2-1; 11 nucleotides align to TRBD2. This CDR3 is 15 amino acids long. V gave up 7 bases and J gave up 3 bases; unmatched junction bases: 5. Germline loops: CDR1 MNHNY, CDR2 SVGAGI (reference sequence). The CDR3 nucleotides read TGTGCCAGCACCACGGGACTAGCGGACTACAATGAGCAGTTCTTC. It codes for CASTTGLADYNEQFF.

The chain combines TRBV27 with TRBJ2-7, with 8 positions matching TRBD1. Germline loops: CDR1 MNHEY, CDR2 SMNVEV (reference sequence). The CDR3 sequence is 15 residues long. J lost 0 bases, V lost 5 bases, and 6 bases had no gene match. The CDR3 is CASSIWTGSSYEQYF. For the CDR3, the DNA is TGTGCCAGCAGTATATGGACAGGGAGCTCCTACGAGCAGTACTTC.

This rearrangement joins TRBV27 to TRBJ1-1; D may be TRBD1 (6 bases). V lost 2 bases and J 11 bases, leaving 18 bases between the germline ends. The CDR3 sequence is 14 residues long. The germline CDR1 and CDR2 sequences are MNHEY and SMNVEV (reference sequence). The CDR3 DNA sequence: TGTGCCAGCAGTTTAGAAGGGGAAACAGGGAGGGCTTTCTTT. It specifies CASSLEGETGRAFF.

CDR3 sequence reads: CASRTREQGNTQYF. The CDR3 DNA sequence: TGTGCCAGCAGGACAAGGGAGCAGGGGAATACGCAGTATTTT. This chain uses TRBV6-1 with TRBJ2-3; D perhaps matches TRBD1 (6 bases). Germline loops: CDR1 MNHNS, CDR2 SASEGT. V lost 6 bases, J lost 7 bases, and 17 bases lay in between. This CDR3 contains 14 residues.

This clone was seen a handful of times. Other DNA sequences in the sample encode the same CDR3. J is TRBJ2-1 and V is TRBV29-1, with D tentatively TRBD2 (6 bases). The V end was cut by 3 bases, the J end by 4 bases, with 7 bases between. The CDR3 has 12 amino acids. Germline CDR1 reads SQVTM; CDR2 reads ANQGSEA. CDR3 sequence (DNA): TGCAGCGTTGACGGGGGATACAATGAGCAGTTCTTC. Residues: CSVDGGYNEQFF.

This clone has a single count. The J gene is TRBJ2-2, the V gene TRBV19; 12 positions match TRBD2. Trimming removed 10 bases from V and 6 bases from J; junction bases left unmatched: 6. In germline, CDR1 is LNHDA, CDR2 SQIVND (reference sequence). CDR3 length equals 14 residues. CDR3 nucleotides: TGTGCCACTCTTAGGACTAGCGGGGCCGGGGAGCTGTTTTTT. It yields the protein CATLRTSGAGELFF.

The chain couples TRBV10-3 to TRBJ1-5, with D tentatively TRBD1 (5 bases). V was pared by 0 bases and J by 5 bases, with 14 bases between. This CDR3 is 16 amino acids long. CDR1 ENHRY and CDR2 SYGVKD come from the germline V gene. CDR3 protein: CAISESLGAGHQPQHF. CDR3 nucleotides: TGTGCCATCAGTGAGTCGTTAGGGGCTGGACATCAGCCCCAGCATTTT.

The J gene is TRBJ2-7, the V gene TRBV27; TRBD1 is a possible D gene (6 bases). CDR3 length: 14 residues. Trimming took 6 bases from V and 0 from J, leaving 12 bases between them. Germline V lookup: CDR1 MNHEY, CDR2 SMNVEV (reference sequence). The CDR3 is CASSDRTDSYEQYF. CDR3 in DNA: TGTGCCAGCAGCGACAGGACTGACTCCTACGAGCAGTACTTC.

The chain carries TRBV27 and TRBJ2-3, with 9 bases fitting TRBD2. The trim removed 3 bases at V and 1 base at J, leaving 11 bases unmatched. Germline values: CDR1 MNHEY, CDR2 SMNVEV (reference sequence). The CDR3 consists of 18 residues. CDR3 in amino acids: CASSFNPFGGGGTDTQYF. CDR3 bases: TGTGCCAGCAGTTTCAACCCTTTTGGCGGGGGGGGCACAGATACGCAGTATTTT.

The chain couples TRBV6-6 to TRBJ2-2; TRBD1 matches 7 bases. J gave up 6 bases and V 2 bases, and 6 bases lay outside the gene matches. The germline gives CDR1 MNHNY, CDR2 SVGAGI (reference sequence). This CDR3 has 15 amino acids. The CDR3 DNA reads as TGTGCCAGCAGTTACAGACGACAGGGTCCCGGGGAGCTGTTTTTT. It yields the protein CASSYRRQGPGELFF.

V and J are TRBV19 and TRBJ1-1; D is uncertain. V gave up 5 bases and J gave up 4 bases, with 14 bases separating them. This CDR3 comprises 14 residues. Germline loops: CDR1 LNHDA, CDR2 SQIVND (reference sequence). The CDR3 is CASSLQNKPTEAFF. For the CDR3, the DNA is TGTGCCAGTAGTCTGCAGAATAAGCCCACTGAAGCTTTCTTT.

This chain uses TRBV27 with TRBJ2-3; 10 nucleotides line up with TRBD2. The germline V gene has CDR1 MNHEY and CDR2 SMNVEV (reference sequence). Unmatched junction bases numbered 6, after V lost 6 bases and J lost 0 bases. This CDR3 spans 16 amino acids. CDR3 residues: CASRPRTSGSTDTQYF. CDR3 sequence (DNA): TGTGCCAGCAGACCACGGACTAGCGGAAGCACAGATACGCAGTATTTT.

The V gene is TRBV28, the J gene TRBJ1-4; D gene unclear. Germline values: CDR1 MDHEN, CDR2 SYDVKM. Trimming left V 9 bases short and J 4 bases short, with 12 bases between. This CDR3 is 13 amino acids long. The DNA for the CDR3 is TGTGCCAGTCGATTTGTTAATAATGAAAAACTGTTTTTT. It encodes CASRFVNNEKLFF.

This clone was seen a few times. The rearrangement links TRBV7-2 to TRBJ2-7, with D perhaps given as TRBD1 or TRBD2 (5 bases each). The CDR3 has 15 amino acids. Germline-derived CDR1 and CDR2 are SGHTA and FQGNSA. V dropped 4 bases and J dropped 1 base, with 14 bases sitting between them. Here the CDR3 reads CASSSQPGSSYEQYF. The CDR3 DNA is TGTGCCAGCAGCTCTCAACCAGGGAGTTCCTACGAGCAGTACTTC.

The chain joins TRBV7-2 to TRBJ2-6; no clear D. Between the trimmed V and J ends, which lost 5 bases and 0 bases, there was a span of 5 bases. Germline values: CDR1 SGHTA, CDR2 FQGNSA. CDR3 size: 14 residues. Here the CDR3 reads CASSILSGANVLTF. CDR3 nucleotides: TGTGCCAGCAGCATACTCTCTGGGGCCAACGTCCTGACTTTC.

The rearrangement joins TRBV9 to TRBJ2-3; 9 positions match TRBD2. Unmatched junction bases numbered 12, after V lost 4 bases and J lost 3 bases. The CDR3 has 17 residues. The germline CDR1 and CDR2 sequences are SGDLS and YYNGEE. The CDR3 loop reads CASSPRLAVRVTDTQYF. The CDR3 DNA sequence: TGTGCCAGCAGCCCTCGACTAGCGGTGCGGGTTACAGATACGCAGTATTTT.

This clone was recorded once. The V gene is TRBV2, the J gene TRBJ2-1; D may correspond to TRBD1 or TRBD2 (5 bases each). CDR1 SNHLY and CDR2 FYNNEI come from the germline V gene. The CDR3 length is 14 residues. The V and J ends lost 7 bases and 5 bases respectively, with 15 bases between them. This CDR3 reads CASNPGRGDNEQFF. CDR3 bases: TGTGCCAGCAACCCGGGACGAGGGGACAATGAGCAGTTCTTC.

The chain combines TRBV30 with TRBJ1-2, with D possibly matching TRBD1 (5 bases). This CDR3 has 16 residues. The germline V gene encodes CDR1 GTSNPN and CDR2 SVGIG (reference sequence). V was clipped by 0 bases and J by 4 bases, with 18 bases between them. The CDR3 loop reads CAWSVGAQLFGYGYTF. In nucleotides, the CDR3 is TGTGCCTGGAGTGTAGGGGCACAGCTTTTCGGCTATGGCTACACCTTC.

The chain employs TRBV30 and TRBJ2-7, with 9 nucleotides matching TRBD2. The germline gives CDR1 GTSNPN, CDR2 SVGIG (reference sequence). This CDR3 is built from 15 residues. With V trimmed by 4 bases and J by 0 bases, 7 bases remained unmatched. Written as DNA, the CDR3 is TGTGCCTGGACCCTGACTAGCGGAAGCTCCTACGAGCAGTACTTC. Translated: CAWTLTSGSSYEQYF.

This chain joins TRBV30 and TRBJ1-2, with a weak D call TRBD1 (6 bases). V was pared by 3 bases and J by 2 bases, with 13 bases between. This CDR3 region has 14 residues. Germline-derived CDR1 and CDR2 are GTSNPN and SVGIG (reference sequence). The chain's CDR3 is CAWSFRTANYGYTF. CDR3 in DNA: TGTGCCTGGAGCTTTAGGACAGCCAACTATGGCTACACCTTC.

The chain employs TRBV6-1 and TRBJ2-7; possibly TRBD1 for D (5 bases). V was clipped by 1 base and J by 3 bases, with 13 bases between them. The germline gives CDR1 MNHNS, CDR2 SASEGT. The CDR3 has 15 residues. The chain's CDR3 is CASSEEWGPGYEQYF. CDR3 sequence (DNA): TGTGCCAGCAGTGAAGAGTGGGGCCCTGGCTACGAGCAGTACTTC.

The rearrangement uses TRBV5-1 and TRBJ2-7; D might be TRBD1 (6 bases). Trimming pared 0 bases from V and 3 bases from J, leaving 10 bases between. This CDR3 comprises 14 residues. Germline lookup yields CDR1 SGHRS and CDR2 YFSETQ. In DNA form, the CDR3 reads TGCGCCAGCAGCTTGGGTAGGGGGAACTACGAGCAGTACTTC. Its protein product is CASSLGRGNYEQYF.

The gene calls are TRBV30 and TRBJ2-3; a possible D gene is TRBD2 (5 bases). Trimming shortened V by 2 bases and J by 5 bases, and 11 bases separated the two germline ends. This CDR3 region has 13 residues. CDR1 is GTSNPN and CDR2 is SVGIG in the germline V gene (reference sequence). DNA of the CDR3: TGTGCCTGGAGTTACGGTGCGGGAGATACGCAGTATTTT. It yields the protein CAWSYGAGDTQYF.

The rearrangement links TRBV7-8 to TRBJ1-1; a possible D gene is TRBD1 (5 bases). The V end was cut by 1 base, the J end by 1 base, with 7 bases between. CDR3 length: 14 residues. Germline V gene data show CDR1 as SGHVS and CDR2 as FQNEAQ. Here the CDR3 DNA reads TGTGCCAGCAGCTTAGGAGGGGCGAACACTGAAGCTTTCTTT. Its protein product is CASSLGGANTEAFF.

This clone appeared a single time. V is TRBV6-5 and J is TRBJ2-7; 8 positions agree with TRBD1. The junction had 7 bases not matched to a gene; V was cut back by 2 bases and J by 4 bases. The CDR3 loop spans 15 amino acids. CDR1 and CDR2 (germline): MNHEY, SVGAGI. CDR3 in DNA: TGTGCCAGCAGTTACACAGGGGGTATGCGTTACGAGCAGTACTTC. It specifies CASSYTGGMRYEQYF.